This note documents a single T cell receptor (beta chain) sequence. This record belongs to a study of blood T cell repertoires in COVID-19. Turning to the study itself: The samples span acute and convalescent COVID-19 from the United States, Italy and Spain. T cells, B-cell-depleted T cells, or PBMCs supplied cDNA or gDNA.

In the study's own analysis: Estimated nucleated cell counts came from reference gene primer amplification. This table comes from immunoSEQ multiplex PCR, and its TCRdb copy is limited to in-frame clones, with some not included. V, J and clone size are taken as reported in that table, and D and trimming were inferred from the DNA itself. This sample has about 140,000 clones, with about 80% found just once. Looked up from germline, CDR1 is SGHNT and CDR2 is YYREEE (reference sequence). The CDR3 sequence is 14 residues long. V lost 2 bases and J lost 4, with 13 bases in between. This clonotype was obtained from a woman aged 60 to 75 with acute or convalescent COVID-19. The specimen sequenced was peripheral blood. V is TRBV5-4 and J is TRBJ2-7, with a weak D call TRBD1 (5 bases). The CDR3 sequence is CASSLGGRAYEQYF. Written as DNA, the CDR3 is TGTGCCAGCAGCTTAGGTGGCAGGGCGTACGAGCAGTACTTC.